This TCR beta chain came from a study of identical twins. Points from the study as a whole: Sequences that were out-of-frame, alpha and twin-shared displayed an excess of low generation probability. Twins showed weaker excess sharing in their beta out-of-frame sequences.

No donor was unhealthy or non-Caucasian. For this clonotype: The antigen is not known.

One entry per CDR3 protein results from TCRdb running MiXCR on the 5' RACE reads. This repertoire shows about 300,000 distinct CDR3 sequences, 12% found once; its top ten account for 7.2%. In germline, CDR1 is DFQATT, CDR2 SNEGSKA (reference sequence). The CDR3 loop spans 12 amino acids. V was clipped by 4 bases and J by 6 bases, with 12 bases between them. The sample was also linked to a second study, of yellow fever vaccine responses in identical twins.

The source material was CD8+ T cells sorted from blood. This chain connects TRBV20-1 to TRBJ1-1; no clear D. This TCR came from a woman aged 18-35 years in good health. The CDR3 DNA reads TGCAGTGCTAATCTCGGCCGCCCTGAAGCTTTCTTT. As protein: CSANLGRPEAFF.